Listed here are 16 T cell receptor beta chains from one sample, sequenced in a study of CD8 T cells in Susac syndrome. RNA totalling 0.5 to 1 ug underwent reverse transcription with random hexamers. TCRdb processed the immunoSEQ multiplex PCR reads anew with MiXCR; each CDR3 protein has one entry. Of 150,000 or so distinct CDR3 sequences in the sample, approximately 95% were seen once. The sequenced sample was CD4+ T cells from PBMCs. These receptors originate from a human donor with Susac syndrome.

The chain carries TRBV20-1 and TRBJ1-2; no firm D call. V lost 4 bases and J 9 bases, leaving 6 bases between the germline ends. The CDR3 has 9 amino acids. CDR1 is DFQATT and CDR2 is SNEGSKA in the germline V gene (reference sequence). Here the CDR3 DNA reads TGCAGTGCTAAGGACCGCTACACCTTC. It is translated as CSAKDRYTF.

This rearrangement joins TRBV5-1 to TRBJ2-1; TRBD2 matches at 11 bases. Germline assignment: CDR1 SGHRS and CDR2 YFSETQ. The CDR3 length is 15 residues. V trimming: 4 bases; J trimming: 7 bases; junction bases outside the gene matches: 7. The CDR3, as DNA: TGCGCCAGCAGCCTAGCGGGGGGCCAAGGTAATGAGCAGTTCTTC. Translating it yields CASSLAGGQGNEQFF.

The CDR3 nucleotides are TGTGCCAGCAGCCAAGGGGACTCTGGGGCCAACGTCCTGACTTTC. Protein product: CASSQGDSGANVLTF. The gene calls are TRBV3-1 and TRBJ2-6, with D unresolved. This CDR3 has 15 amino acids. The V and J ends lost 1 base and 0 bases respectively, with 4 bases between them. In germline, CDR1 is LGHDT, CDR2 YNNKEL (reference sequence). The full variable domain, completed using reference TRBV3-1 and TRBJ2-6, is DTAVSQTPKYLVTQMGNDKSIKCEQNLGHDTMYWYKQDSKKFLKIMFSYNNKELIINETVPNRFSPKSPDKAHLNLHINSLELGDSAVYFCASSQGDSGANVLTFGAGSRLTVL.

The chain carries TRBV12-3 or TRBV12-4 and TRBJ2-7; the match to TRBD1 covers 9 bases. The CDR3 runs to 16 residues. J lost 3 bases, V lost 4 bases, and 10 bases had no gene match. The CDR3: CASSSRGTGSFYEQYF. In DNA, the CDR3 is TGTGCCAGCAGTTCGAGAGGGACAGGGAGTTTCTACGAGCAGTACTTC.

The chain has TRBV5-4 and TRBJ2-7; D is tentatively TRBD1 or TRBD2 (5 bases each). The germline V gene encodes CDR1 SGHNT and CDR2 YYREEE (reference sequence). The CDR3 spans 15 residues. V dropped 4 bases and J dropped 2 bases, with 16 bases sitting between them. The CDR3 DNA is TGTGCCAGCAGCCGCCTGGGGGTGTCCACCTACGAGCAGTACTTC. It is translated as CASSRLGVSTYEQYF.

This rearrangement joins TRBV9 to TRBJ1-2; D is uncertain. The CDR3 sequence is 13 residues long. Trimming removed 4 bases from V and 4 bases from J, with 11 bases in between. Germline CDR1 and CDR2: SGDLS and YYNGEE. CDR3 bases: TGTGCCAGCAGCCCCATGAACACCTATGGCTACACCTTC. This translates into CASSPMNTYGYTF.

The chain joins TRBV15 to TRBJ2-5; no firm D call. Trimming removed 0 bases from V and 4 bases from J, with 12 bases in between. The CDR3 spans 15 residues. Germline values: CDR1 LNHNV, CDR2 YYDKDF (reference sequence). This CDR3 reads CATSRDWDRGETQYF. In nucleotides, the CDR3 is TGTGCCACCAGCAGAGATTGGGATCGTGGAGAGACCCAGTACTTC. Looking up the rest from reference TRBV15 and TRBJ2-5 gives the full variable domain: DAMVIQNPRYQVTQFGKPVTLSCSQTLNHNVMYWYQQKSSQAPKLLFHYYDKDFNNEADTPDNFQSRRPNTSFCFLDIRSPGLGDTAMYLCATSRDWDRGETQYFGPGTRLLVL.

Only one count was recorded for this clonotype. The V and J genes are TRBV12-3 or TRBV12-4 and TRBJ2-7; D tentatively fits TRBD1 or TRBD2 (5 bases each). The CDR3 contains 13 residues. V was cut by 3 bases and J by 6 bases, with 12 bases left in between. CDR3 in DNA: TGTGCCAGCAGTTTGCCGGGACCCGGCGAGCAGTACTTC. This sequence encodes CASSLPGPGEQYF.

A word on this clonotype: A junction end diverges from the germline sequence, so it may reflect a read error. J is TRBJ1-1 and V is TRBV4-3, with 7 bases matching TRBD1. From germline, CDR1 is LGHNA and CDR2 YSLEER. The CDR3 length is 15 residues. CDR3 coding DNA: TGCGCCAGCAGCCAAGCTTCGACAGGGAACATTGAAGCTTTCTTT. Its translation: CASSQASTGNIEAFF.

The chain carries TRBV4-3 and TRBJ2-1; D not certain. Germline V gene data show CDR1 as LGHNA and CDR2 as YSLEER. V shed 0 bases and J shed 6 bases, with 12 bases lying between them. This CDR3 comprises 15 residues. The DNA for the CDR3 is TGCGCCAGCAGCCAAGATCGGCTCTCTACCAATGAGCAGTTCTTC. It is translated as CASSQDRLSTNEQFF.

This clonotype showed up just once. V and J are TRBV4-3 and TRBJ2-3; 7 bases map to TRBD2. With 1 base clipped from V and 0 bases from J, the junction kept 7 bases outside the gene matches. The CDR3 spans 17 residues. In germline, CDR1 is LGHNA, CDR2 YSLEER. The CDR3 DNA reads as TGCGCCAGCAGCCAAGGGCGACTAGCTTCTAGCACAGATACGCAGTATTTT. Its translation is CASSQGRLASSTDTQYF.

This sequence joins TRBV29-1 and TRBJ2-1; D perhaps matches TRBD2 (6 bases). The CDR3 loop spans 12 amino acids. The germline CDR1 and CDR2 sequences are SQVTM and ANQGSEA. Trimming removed 4 bases at V and 5 bases at J, with 9 bases between. This chain's CDR3 is CSVARGNNEQFF. Here the CDR3 DNA reads TGCAGCGTTGCCCGGGGGAACAATGAGCAGTTCTTC.

The genes are TRBV7-2 and TRBJ2-5; TRBD2 might be the D (6 bases). Germline loops: CDR1 SGHTA, CDR2 FQGNSA. This CDR3 has 13 amino acids. The V end lost 6 bases, the J end lost 2 bases, and 10 bases lay between the germline ends. CDR3: CASSRDFQETQYF. CDR3 DNA: TGTGCCAGCAGTCGGGACTTTCAAGAGACCCAGTACTTC.

V is TRBV10-2 and J is TRBJ1-2, with D tentatively TRBD1 (5 bases). The CDR3 spans 12 residues. Germline lookup yields CDR1 WSHSY and CDR2 SAAADI. Between the trimmed V and J ends, which lost 6 bases and 4 bases, there was a span of 9 bases. CDR3 sequence reads: CASRDGAYGYTF. Here the CDR3 DNA reads TGCGCCAGCAGGGACGGGGCCTATGGCTACACCTTC.

V gene TRBV30 combines with J gene TRBJ2-5, with D hard to call. Germline values: CDR1 GTSNPN, CDR2 SVGIG (reference sequence). Trimming left V 1 base short and J 2 bases short, with 2 bases between. The CDR3 sequence is 11 residues long. The CDR3 coding sequence is TGTGCCTGGAGTGGACAAGAGACCCAGTACTTC. It specifies CAWSGQETQYF.

The chain is built from TRBV6-2 or TRBV6-3 and TRBJ2-7, with D maybe TRBD1 (5 bases). The CDR3 totals 13 residues. Trimming removed 6 bases at V and 2 bases at J, with 11 bases between. Germline-derived CDR1 and CDR2 are MNHEY and SVGEGT. The CDR3 is CASSQDSPYEQYV. CDR3 in DNA: TGTGCCAGCAGCCAAGACAGCCCCTACGAGCAGTACGTC.